This T cell receptor beta chain derives from a study of blood T cell repertoires in COVID-19. Participant ages covered roughly 18 to 89 years across approximately 25 US areas. The study assigned cohorts using participant-reported clinical history. Sequencing used immunoSEQ multiplex PCR; TCRdb keeps in-frame clones, though not all of them. The data contain about 200,000 clones, approximately 82% of them singletons. This CDR3 is built from 14 residues. The ends lost 4 bases at V and 6 bases at J; junction bases unmatched: 3. Germline V gene lookup returns CDR1 LGHDT and CDR2 YNNKEL (reference sequence).

This sequence was found in a woman in her sixties or seventies with acute COVID-19. The sequenced material came from PBMCs or T cells enriched from blood (not recorded which). J is TRBJ1-6 and V is TRBV3-1 (or the pseudogene TRBV3-2), with 7 bases aligning to TRBD1. CDR3 nucleotide sequence: TGTGCCAGCAGCCCGGGACAGAGTAATTCACCCCTCCACTTT. Its protein is CASSPGQSNSPLHF.